Below, 14 T cell receptor beta chains from the same sample are listed, as sequenced in a study of blood T cell repertoires in COVID-19. The data were produced by immunoSEQ multiplex PCR, yet TCRdb's version contains in-frame clones alone and is incomplete. In the table there are approximately 150,000 clones, around 80% of which are singletons. The sample consisted of peripheral blood. Receptors originate from a woman in her fifties or sixties with acute or convalescent COVID-19.

This rearrangement joins TRBV19 to TRBJ2-7; TRBD1 might be the D (6 bases). With 6 bases removed from V and 3 bases from J, the gap between germline ends came to 15 bases. Germline CDR1 reads LNHDA; CDR2 reads SQIVND (reference sequence). This CDR3 region has 14 residues. The CDR3, as DNA: TGTGCCAGTAGCCTCAGGGGCAGCGTCTACGAGCAGTACTTC. This sequence encodes CASSLRGSVYEQYF.

The chain couples TRBV5-6 to TRBJ1-5; D remains unclear. CDR3 length equals 15 residues. The V gene lost 0 bases and the J gene lost 5 bases, with 12 bases spanning the gap. Germline V CDR1 and CDR2: SGHDT, YYEEEE. For the CDR3, the DNA is TGTGCCAGCAGCTTGGGGGCGGGGTACGATCAGCCCCAGCATTTT. The encoded protein is CASSLGAGYDQPQHF.

The rearrangement joins TRBV12-3 or TRBV12-4 to TRBJ1-1; D uncertain. V gave up 2 bases and J gave up 5 bases, with 9 bases separating them. This CDR3 is 13 amino acids long. The CDR3 here is CASSLILRTEAFF. In nucleotides, the CDR3 is TGTGCCAGCAGTTTAATACTTCGGACTGAAGCTTTCTTT.

The V call is TRBV2, the J call TRBJ2-5; TRBD2 aligns across 8 bases. Germline CDR1 and CDR2: SNHLY and FYNNEI. V shed 1 base, J shed 2 bases, and the junction held 9 bases outside the gene matches. The CDR3 extends over 17 amino acids. The CDR3 nucleotides read TGTGCCAGCAGTGAAGGATCCCCCTCTAGCGGGCAAGAGACCCAGTACTTC. It translates to CASSEGSPSSGQETQYF. Together with reference TRBV2 and TRBJ2-5, the CDR3 gives the full variable domain: EPEVTQTPSHQVTQMGQEVILRCVPISNHLYFYWYRQILGQKVEFLVSFYNNEISEKSEIFDDQFSVERPDGSNFTLKIRSTKLEDSAMYFCASSEGSPSSGQETQYFGPGTRLLVL.

V is TRBV28 and J is TRBJ1-1; D remains ambiguous. This CDR3 is 16 amino acids long. V lost 2 bases and J 4 bases, leaving 17 bases between the germline ends. The germline gives CDR1 MDHEN, CDR2 SYDVKM. In nucleotides, the CDR3 is TGTGCCAGCAGTTTAAGGCGCCGGGGAGGGCGCACTGAAGCTTTCTTT. Its protein product is CASSLRRRGGRTEAFF.

This chain connects TRBV7-9 to TRBJ2-4; the D is unclear. Between the trimmed V and J ends, which lost 5 bases and 3 bases, there was a span of 11 bases. The CDR3 contains 14 residues. Germline CDR1 reads SEHNR; CDR2 reads FQNEAQ (reference sequence). The CDR3 nucleotides are TGTGCCAGCAGCCCCTCAGGCTACAAAAACATTCAGTACTTC. It is translated as CASSPSGYKNIQYF.

The chain has TRBV7-8 and TRBJ1-2, with D unclear. The CDR3 loop spans 11 amino acids. Trimming took 5 bases from V and 8 from J, leaving 9 bases between them. Germline CDR1 and CDR2: SGHVS and FQNEAQ. In DNA form, the CDR3 reads TGTGCCAGCAGCCCCGGGGAAGGCTACACCTTC. Translated, it gives CASSPGEGYTF.

CDR3 residues: CASSASGLLTEAFF. The CDR3 DNA reads TGTGCCAGCAGCGCCTCAGGGTTACTCACTGAAGCTTTCTTT. The rearrangement uses TRBV11-2 and TRBJ1-1, with D perhaps matching TRBD1 (5 bases). Germline V gene data show CDR1 as SGHAT and CDR2 as FQNNGV. This CDR3 contains 14 residues. Trimming pared 5 bases from V and 4 bases from J, leaving 14 bases between.

This rearrangement joins TRBV3-1 (or the pseudogene TRBV3-2) to TRBJ2-1; TRBD2 matches 7 bases. Germline CDR1 reads LGHDT; CDR2 reads YNNKEL (reference sequence). This CDR3 spans 14 amino acids. With 1 base clipped from V and 9 bases from J, the junction kept 6 bases outside the gene matches. The CDR3 DNA reads as TGTGCCAGCAGCCAAGTCCTCGGACTAGTTGAGCAGTTCTTC. Its protein product is CASSQVLGLVEQFF.

This chain connects TRBV6-6 to TRBJ2-7, with 7 positions matching TRBD2. V was pared by 8 bases and J by 2 bases, with 6 bases of the junction left unmatched. Germline V lookup: CDR1 MNHNY, CDR2 SVGAGI (reference sequence). The length of the CDR3 is 13 residues. The DNA for the CDR3 is TGTGCCAGCGGGGGGGTCAGGGCCTACGAGCAGTACTTC. Its protein is CASGGVRAYEQYF.

This clone was observed a handful of times. This sequence joins TRBV28 and TRBJ1-5, with D possibly matching TRBD1 (6 bases). V lost 4 bases and J lost 5, with 9 bases in between. The germline gives CDR1 MDHEN, CDR2 SYDVKM. CDR3 length: 13 residues. As DNA, the CDR3 is TGTGCCAGCAGTTACCCAGGGGATCAGCCCCAGCATTTT. Translation: CASSYPGDQPQHF.

V is TRBV6-5 and J is TRBJ2-3; TRBD2 might be the D (5 bases). Germline CDR1 and CDR2: MNHEY and SVGAGI. This CDR3 comprises 13 residues. V was trimmed by 7 bases and J by 6 bases, leaving 14 bases between them. CDR3 coding DNA: TGTGCCAGCACCAAAGACCCGGGGGATACGCAGTATTTT. Its protein product is CASTKDPGDTQYF.

This chain uses TRBV18 with TRBJ1-5, with 8 bases matching TRBD1. The CDR3 loop spans 18 amino acids. The junction had 10 bases not matched to a gene; V was cut back by 1 base and J by 2 bases. The germline V gene encodes CDR1 KGHSH and CDR2 LQKENI. DNA for the CDR3: TGTGCCAGCTCACCACTACATCAGGGGGCTGGAGGCAATCAGCCCCAGCATTTT. Translated, it gives CASSPLHQGAGGNQPQHF.

As to this clone: A junction end diverges from the germline sequence, so it may reflect a read error. This sequence joins TRBV7-9 and TRBJ1-5, with a tentative D call TRBD1 (5 bases). CDR1 is SEHNR and CDR2 is FQNEAQ in the germline V gene (reference sequence). The CDR3 is made up of 14 amino acids. CDR3 amino acids: CASSLAGLNQPQHF. The CDR3 region has the DNA TGTGCCAGCAGCCTAGCGGGACTCAATCAGCCCCAGCATTTT.